Shown below are 27 T cell receptor beta chains from a single sample sequenced in a study of T cells after yellow fever vaccination. Each CDR3 protein is one row after TCRdb ran MiXCR on the 5' RACE reads. Seen here are 250,000 or so distinct CDR3 sequences, approximately 3.6% observed once, and the top ten hold around 19%. This material consisted of PBMCs, taken 15 days after the yellow fever booster vaccination. The receptors derive from a man aged 18-30 years who received the YFV17D yellow fever vaccine.

This clonotype has ten or more counts. The chain couples TRBV27 to TRBJ2-7, with D possibly matching TRBD2 (6 bases). Between the trimmed V and J ends, which lost 5 bases and 6 bases, there was a span of 26 bases. This CDR3 spans 17 amino acids. Germline V gives CDR1 MNHEY, CDR2 SMNVEV (reference sequence). Here the CDR3 reads CASSPPHGEDNSVEQYV. The CDR3 nucleotides read TGTGCCAGCAGTCCACCCCACGGGGAGGACAATTCTGTCGAGCAGTACGTC.

To note about this clonotype: This may arise from a read error, as a much more abundant clone is one base away. The chain couples TRBV7-9 to TRBJ1-2; D not resolved. Trimming removed 5 bases from V and 9 bases from J, with 22 bases in between. This CDR3 spans 15 amino acids. CDR1 SEHNR and CDR2 FQNEAQ come from the germline V gene (reference sequence). The CDR3 nucleotides are TGTGCCAGCAGCCTCCTTAACTCGGGCGCTCAGTGCTACACCTTC. Translating it yields CASSLLNSGAQCYTF.

In this sample, this clonotype turned up many times. This sequence joins TRBV20-1 and TRBJ2-7; 10 bases fit TRBD2. Germline CDR1 is DFQATT and CDR2 is SNEGSKA (reference sequence). This CDR3 spans 17 amino acids. The V and J ends lost 1 base and 0 bases, in that order; junction bases with no gene match: 9. This CDR3 is CSARGVVAGGLSYEQYV. The CDR3 DNA reads TGCAGTGCTAGAGGGGTAGTAGCGGGGGGCCTCTCCTACGAGCAGTACGTC.

This clonotype was detected ten times or more. The chain's CDR3 is CASSLRSGGAHEQFF. The CDR3 nucleotides read TGTGCCAGCAGCTTAAGGAGCGGGGGGGCCCATGAGCAGTTCTTC. V is TRBV7-2 and J is TRBJ2-1, with 10 bases that match TRBD2. The J segment lost 8 bases and the V segment lost 2 bases, leaving 6 bases of the junction unmatched. CDR3 length: 15 amino acids. Germline CDR1 SGHTA, CDR2 FQGNSA.

The rearrangement uses TRBV18 and TRBJ1-5; no clear D gene. V lost 0 bases to trimming and J lost 9 bases, with 6 bases between them. Germline V gives CDR1 KGHSH, CDR2 LQKENI. The CDR3 is 12 amino acids. The CDR3 reads CASSPPNGPQHF. CDR3 nucleotide sequence: TGTGCCAGCTCACCACCCAACGGGCCCCAGCATTTT.

A note on this clonotype: Since a much larger clone is just one base distant, this may be a read error. This chain uses TRBV6-2 or TRBV6-3 with TRBJ2-1, with D uncertain. The CDR3 consists of 12 residues. The germline V gene has CDR1 MNHEY and CDR2 SVGEGT. Written as DNA, the CDR3 is TGTGCCGGCAGTGACCCCTTCGGTCTGAACATCTTC. Amino acids: CAGSDPFGLNIF.

The table lists this clonotype with many counts. The gene calls are TRBV5-1 and TRBJ2-4; TRBD2 agrees at 9 bases. V shed 5 bases and J 10 bases; nucleotides not matched to a gene: 10. Germline V gene lookup returns CDR1 SGHRS and CDR2 YFSETQ. The CDR3 runs to 14 residues. The chain's CDR3 is CASSTSSGALIQYF. As DNA, the CDR3 is TGCGCCAGCAGTACGTCTAGCGGGGCCCTTATTCAGTACTTC.

The chain is built from TRBV6-2 or TRBV6-3 and TRBJ1-6; D ambiguous. The CDR3 extends over 12 amino acids. The germline V and J ends were trimmed by 6 bases and 10 bases, with 10 bases remaining between them. Germline V gene lookup returns CDR1 MNHEY and CDR2 SVGEGT. CDR3 DNA sequence: TGTGCCAGCAGCCGCGGAGGATCACCCCTCCACTTT. Translation gives CASSRGGSPLHF.

Many counts were recorded for this clonotype. The rearrangement joins TRBV6-4 to TRBJ2-3, with TRBD2 matching 11 bases. The CDR3 covers 15 residues. Germline-derived CDR1 and CDR2 are MRHNA and SNTAGT. Trimming removed 4 bases from V and 3 bases from J; junction bases left unmatched: 3. The CDR3 coding sequence is TGTGCCAGCAGTGTTAGCGGGGGGGCGACAGATACGCAGTATTTT. It is translated as CASSVSGGATDTQYF.

Many counts were recorded for this clonotype. The rearrangement joins TRBV7-6 to TRBJ1-4; the D is unclear. The CDR3 totals 16 residues. V shed 5 bases and J shed 3 bases, with 16 bases lying between them. Germline CDR1 and CDR2: SGHVS and FNYEAQ. CDR3 sequence reads: CASSGLPGLANEKLFF. In DNA form, the CDR3 reads TGTGCCAGCAGCGGCCTCCCAGGACTGGCTAATGAAAAACTGTTTTTT.

This clonotype was detected many times. Here the CDR3 reads CASSLWGGTEAFF. The CDR3 nucleotides read TGCGCCAGCAGCCTCTGGGGGGGCACTGAAGCTTTCTTT. The J gene is TRBJ1-1, the V gene TRBV5-1; perhaps TRBD1 as D (5 bases). From germline, CDR1 is SGHRS and CDR2 YFSETQ. The CDR3 runs 13 residues. Between the trimmed V and J ends, which lost 4 bases and 4 bases, there was a span of 11 bases.

In its sample, this clonotype was seen many times. The chain employs TRBV20-1 and TRBJ1-2; 9 positions agree with TRBD1. The V gene end was trimmed by 2 bases and the J gene end by 4 bases; junction bases not matched to a gene: 8. This CDR3 comprises 15 residues. Germline V CDR1 and CDR2: DFQATT, SNEGSKA (reference sequence). Here the CDR3 reads CSARRLGTGFYGYTF. The CDR3 coding sequence is TGCAGTGCTAGACGGCTGGGGACAGGGTTCTATGGCTACACCTTC.

Ten or more counts support this clonotype. The chain carries TRBV7-9 and TRBJ1-2; perhaps TRBD1 as D (6 bases). The V and J ends lost 1 base and 8 bases respectively, with 11 bases between them. The germline V gene has CDR1 SEHNR and CDR2 FQNEAQ (reference sequence). This CDR3 is 13 amino acids long. The DNA for the CDR3 is TGTGCCAGCAGCTTAGGACGGACAGTCGGCTACACCTTC. As protein: CASSLGRTVGYTF.

This clonotype was counted many times. J is TRBJ1-2 and V is TRBV2, with a tentative D call TRBD1 (5 bases). This CDR3 comprises 12 residues. Germline CDR1 SNHLY, CDR2 FYNNEI. With 3 bases removed from V and 4 bases from J, the gap between germline ends came to 6 bases. Written as DNA, the CDR3 is TGTGCCAGCAGTGAGAGGGGCTATGGCTACACCTTC. This translates into CASSERGYGYTF.

The sample holds many counts of this clonotype. The gene calls are TRBV7-2 and TRBJ2-7; 7 nucleotides agree with TRBD2. The germline V gene has CDR1 SGHTA and CDR2 FQGNSA. Trimming at V came to 3 bases and at J to 9 bases, leaving 11 bases not matched to a gene. The CDR3 has 14 residues. The CDR3: CASSFPGGLGGQYV. In nucleotides, the CDR3 is TGTGCCAGCAGCTTTCCGGGGGGATTGGGCGGGCAGTACGTC.

This clonotype has a count of ten or more. The rearrangement links TRBV6-1 to TRBJ1-2, with D uncertain. Trimming removed 4 bases from V and 4 bases from J, with 10 bases in between. Per the germline V gene, CDR1 is MNHNS and CDR2 is SASEGT. This CDR3 region has 13 residues. The CDR3 coding sequence is TGTGCCAGCAGTGGGTTCGAGGCCTATGGCTACACCTTC. This codes for CASSGFEAYGYTF.

This clonotype was seen only a few times. The chain links TRBV20-1 to TRBJ1-4; D not certain. Germline-derived CDR1 and CDR2 are DFQATT and SNEGSKA (reference sequence). This CDR3 comprises 12 residues. V lost 3 bases and J 8 bases, leaving 10 bases between the germline ends. This CDR3 is CSARTHGEKLFF. CDR3 nucleotides: TGCAGTGCTAGGACGCATGGAGAAAAACTGTTTTTT.

This clonotype was picked up a small number of times. The chain is built from TRBV16 and TRBJ1-3; no clear D. This CDR3 has 15 amino acids. Germline CDR1 KGHSY, CDR2 FQNENV. Between the trimmed V and J ends, which lost 2 bases and 0 bases, there was a span of 8 bases. As DNA, the CDR3 is TGTGCCAGCAGCCAACAGATAAGCTCTGGAAACACCATATATTTT. Protein: CASSQQISSGNTIYF.

This clonotype showed up many times. The rearrangement uses TRBV27 and TRBJ2-7; the match to TRBD1 covers 10 bases. This CDR3 region has 17 residues. V lost 5 bases to trimming and J lost 3 bases; unmatched junction nucleotides: 13. From germline, CDR1 is MNHEY and CDR2 SMNVEV (reference sequence). The CDR3 sequence: CASSRGGRQGASYEQYF. The CDR3 region has the DNA TGTGCCAGCAGTCGGGGGGGCCGACAGGGGGCAAGCTACGAGCAGTACTTC.

This clonotype was seen repeatedly, ten times or more. The chain recombines TRBV29-1 with TRBJ2-4; maybe TRBD2 (6 bases). V lost 7 bases to trimming and J lost 5 bases, with 12 bases between them. The germline V gene encodes CDR1 SQVTM and CDR2 ANQGSEA. This CDR3 spans 12 amino acids. CDR3 in DNA: TGCAGCGCCGGGGACTTCCAAAACATTCAGTACTTC. Residues: CSAGDFQNIQYF.

The rearrangement uses TRBV12-3 or TRBV12-4 and TRBJ2-1, with 10 positions matching TRBD1. The CDR3 covers 15 residues. V was pared by 4 bases and J by 3 bases, with 3 bases of the junction left unmatched. CDR3 loop: CASSYRDRGYNEQFF. In nucleotides, the CDR3 is TGTGCCAGCAGTTACCGGGACAGGGGCTACAATGAGCAGTTCTTC.

This clonotype was detected ten times or more. The gene calls are TRBV18 and TRBJ1-5, with a possible D match to TRBD1 (5 bases). The CDR3 is 16 amino acids. Germline V gene data show CDR1 as KGHSH and CDR2 as LQKENI. The germline V and J ends were trimmed by 3 bases and 7 bases, with 19 bases remaining between them. The CDR3 is CASSPDLVAGRQPQHF. The CDR3 nucleotides read TGTGCCAGCTCACCGGATCTTGTCGCAGGGCGCCAGCCCCAGCATTTT.

This clonotype was observed many times. The J gene is TRBJ2-5, the V gene TRBV24-1; D unclear. Germline CDR1 reads KGHDR; CDR2 reads SFDVKD. Trimming removed 4 bases from V and 4 bases from J, with 6 bases in between. The CDR3 extends over 12 amino acids. The CDR3 loop reads CATSDRGETQYF. CDR3 DNA sequence: TGTGCCACCAGTGACAGAGGAGAGACCCAGTACTTC.

This clonotype occurred many times. The chain employs TRBV30 and TRBJ2-5, with 9 bases matching TRBD1. The CDR3 loop spans 15 amino acids. V trimming: 0 bases; J trimming: 5 bases; junction bases outside the gene matches: 7. Germline values: CDR1 GTSNPN, CDR2 SVGIG (reference sequence). CDR3 region: CAWSVSGTGWETQYF. CDR3 nucleotides: TGTGCCTGGAGTGTATCAGGGACAGGGTGGGAGACCCAGTACTTC.

This clonotype occurred many times. The CDR3, as DNA: TGCAGTCCGCCCCAGGCAGATACGCAGTATTTT. It translates to CSPPQADTQYF. The chain uses TRBV20-1 and TRBJ2-3; D is unresolved. This CDR3 contains 11 residues. V lost 8 bases and J lost 4, with 10 bases in between. Germline V gene data show CDR1 as DFQATT and CDR2 as SNEGSKA (reference sequence).

Ten or more counts support this clonotype. The rearrangement links TRBV27 to TRBJ1-2; D perhaps matches TRBD1 (5 bases). The V end lost 5 bases, the J end lost 0 bases, and 16 bases lay between the germline ends. The CDR3 totals 16 residues. The germline gives CDR1 MNHEY, CDR2 SMNVEV (reference sequence). CDR3 coding DNA: TGTGCCAGCAGTCCCCTGGTGTCGGGGGCTAACTATGGCTACACCTTC. Protein: CASSPLVSGANYGYTF.

The rearrangement joins TRBV5-5 to TRBJ1-2; D is perhaps TRBD1 (5 bases). Trimming pared 2 bases from V and 2 bases from J, leaving 13 bases between. Germline loops: CDR1 SGHKS, CDR2 YYEKEE (reference sequence). CDR3 size: 15 residues. The CDR3 bases are TGTGCCAGCAGCTTTCAGGGCAGTTCCAACTATGGCTACACCTTC. This encodes CASSFQGSSNYGYTF.